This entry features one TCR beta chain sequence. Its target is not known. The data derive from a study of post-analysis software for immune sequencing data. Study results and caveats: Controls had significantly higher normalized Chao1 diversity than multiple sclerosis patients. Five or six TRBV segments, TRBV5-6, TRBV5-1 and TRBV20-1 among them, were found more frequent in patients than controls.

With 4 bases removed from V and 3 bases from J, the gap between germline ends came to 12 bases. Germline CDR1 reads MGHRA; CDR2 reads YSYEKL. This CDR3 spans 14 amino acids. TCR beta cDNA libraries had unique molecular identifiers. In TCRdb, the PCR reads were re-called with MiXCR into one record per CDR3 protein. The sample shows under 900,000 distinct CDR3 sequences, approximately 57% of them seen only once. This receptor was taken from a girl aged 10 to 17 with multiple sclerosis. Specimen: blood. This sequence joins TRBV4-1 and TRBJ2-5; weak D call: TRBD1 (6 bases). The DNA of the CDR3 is TGCGCCAGCAGCCCGTGGGCAGGGGAAGAGACCCAGTACTTC. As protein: CASSPWAGEETQYF.